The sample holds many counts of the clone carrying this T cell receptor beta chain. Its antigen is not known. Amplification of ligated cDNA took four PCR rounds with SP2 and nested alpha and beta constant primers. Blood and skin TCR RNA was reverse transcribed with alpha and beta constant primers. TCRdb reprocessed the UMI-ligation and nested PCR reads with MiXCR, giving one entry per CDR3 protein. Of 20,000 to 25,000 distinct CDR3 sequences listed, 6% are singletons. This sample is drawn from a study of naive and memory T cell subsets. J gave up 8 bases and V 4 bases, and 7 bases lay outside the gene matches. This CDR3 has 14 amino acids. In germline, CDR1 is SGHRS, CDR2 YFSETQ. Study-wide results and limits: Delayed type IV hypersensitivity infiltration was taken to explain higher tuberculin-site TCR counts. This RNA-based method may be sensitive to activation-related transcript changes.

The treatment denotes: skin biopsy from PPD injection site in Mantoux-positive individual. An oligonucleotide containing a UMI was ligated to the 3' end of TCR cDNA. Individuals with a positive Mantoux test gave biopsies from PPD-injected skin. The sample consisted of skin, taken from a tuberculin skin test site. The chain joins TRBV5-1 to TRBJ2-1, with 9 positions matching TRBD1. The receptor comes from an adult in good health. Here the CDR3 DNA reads TGCGCCAGCAGCGAGGGACAGGGAGGCGATGAGCAGTTCTTC. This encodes CASSEGQGGDEQFF.